Listed below are T cell receptor beta chains from one sample, sequenced in a study of tumor-infiltrating lymphocytes in primary liver carcinoma. MiXCR was run by TCRdb on the multiplex PCR reads, yielding one entry per CDR3 protein. Of 85,000 to 100,000 distinct CDR3 sequences detected, about 70% appear once; the ten largest clones hold 25% to 35%. The sample comprised tumor-adjacent normal liver tissue. Receptor source: a man aged 35 to 55 with primary liver carcinoma and hepatitis B virus infection. The CDR3 runs from the conserved cysteine through the conserved F or W.

V gene: TRBV11-2; CDR3 length: 22; CDR3 protein: CASYLGGDSFNVTSSSTDTQCF
V gene: TRBV10-2; CDR3 length: 14; CDR3 protein: CASREGLASDEWYF
V gene: TRBV6-5; CDR3 length: 14; CDR3 protein: CASSFSGIRTEAFF
V gene: TRBV5-1; CDR3 length: 14; CDR3 protein: CASSSGGDLYEQYF
V gene: TRBV29-1; CDR3 length: 14; CDR3 protein: CSVAGTGVADTQFF
V gene: TRBV28; CDR3 length: 14; CDR3 protein: CASSPGTGEDTQHF
V gene: TRBV12-3/TRBV12-4; CDR3 length: 15; CDR3 protein: CASSFMRGAGYGYTF
V gene: TRBV30; CDR3 length: 12; CDR3 protein: CVWNRGALEAFF
V gene: TRBV20-1; CDR3 length: 16; CDR3 protein: CSARDSGRANAGELFF
V gene: TRBV29-1; CDR3 length: 11; CDR3 protein: CSTGNSYEQYF
V gene: TRBV7-9; CDR3 length: 12; CDR3 protein: CASSRFHYEQYF
V gene: TRBV6-5; CDR3 length: 14; CDR3 protein: CASRYGGRAFEQFF
V gene: TRBV6-5; CDR3 length: 15; CDR3 protein: CASSRRGRSTDTRYF
V gene: TRBV25-1; CDR3 length: 16; CDR3 protein: CASSDLGQGHTDTQYF
V gene: TRBV11-2; CDR3 length: 16; CDR3 protein: CASSTQGDSGKNEQFF
V gene: TRBV11-2; CDR3 length: 12; CDR3 protein: CASSLGRDVQYF
V gene: TRBV14; CDR3 length: 15; CDR3 protein: CASSQEGLADNEQFF
V gene: TRBV4-2; CDR3 length: 14; CDR3 protein: CASKQDPAGEEQFF
V gene: TRBV4-1; CDR3 length: 14; CDR3 protein: CTSSLTQGIEGYTF
V gene: TRBV13; CDR3 length: 15; CDR3 protein: CASSSQSSGRYEQFF
V gene: TRBV4-2; CDR3 length: 14; CDR3 protein: CANSQIETWQPQHF
V gene: TRBV7-9; CDR3 length: 16; CDR3 protein: CAGSSSGPQQWAKQFF
V gene: TRBV11-2; CDR3 length: 16; CDR3 protein: CTSSLPTSGSTDTQYF
V gene: TRBV11-2; CDR3 length: 15; CDR3 protein: CTISLVAGETYEQYF
V gene: TRBV6-5; CDR3 length: 15; CDR3 protein: CANSYRGALSYEQYF
V gene: TRBV11-2; CDR3 length: 15; CDR3 protein: CTSSLGGTLPYEQHF
V gene: TRBV6-1; CDR3 length: 12; CDR3 protein: CASRYETYEQYF
V gene: TRBV7-9; CDR3 length: 13; CDR3 protein: CANSLTSSYEQYF
V gene: TRBV12-3/TRBV12-4; CDR3 length: 11; CDR3 protein: CASSLTREQYF
V gene: TRBV11-2; CDR3 length: 14; CDR3 protein: CVSSLGTGQETQYF
V gene: TRBV11-1; CDR3 length: 15; CDR3 protein: CASSLEQGIIGEQYF
V gene: TRBV2; CDR3 length: 11; CDR3 protein: CASRGGYEQYF
V gene: TRBV14; CDR3 length: 12; CDR3 protein: CASSLLGRTAFF
V gene: TRBV7-9; CDR3 length: 14; CDR3 protein: CASSQALGTDTQYF
V gene: TRBV4-1; CDR3 length: 15; CDR3 protein: CASSQDHSGRYDQYF
V gene: TRBV11-2; CDR3 length: 13; CDR3 protein: CATSGGDQETQYF
V gene: TRBV7-3; CDR3 length: 14; CDR3 protein: CANSMGGTSYEQYF
V gene: TRBV11-2; CDR3 length: 13; CDR3 protein: CASSSAGPSGYTF
V gene: TRBV4-2; CDR3 length: 18; CDR3 protein: CASSQDPQGGRSYNEEFF
V gene: TRBV11-1; CDR3 length: 16; CDR3 protein: CVSSLRFEYGTYEQYF
V gene: TRBV6-5; CDR3 length: 15; CDR3 protein: CASSWTSGSIYEQYF
V gene: TRBV21-1; CDR3 length: 15; CDR3 protein: CASNYPTGGVYGYTF
V gene: TRBV11-2; CDR3 length: 15; CDR3 protein: CVSSHGGTLPYEQYF
V gene: TRBV6-5; CDR3 length: 16; CDR3 protein: CASSYGQGSGNEKLFF
V gene: TRBV11-2; CDR3 length: 16; CDR3 protein: CVSSSPRVVGIYEHYF
V gene: TRBV5-1; CDR3 length: 13; CDR3 protein: CASSLGTSETQYF
V gene: TRBV19; CDR3 length: 14; CDR3 protein: CASSKSTGVYEQYF
V gene: TRBV4-1; CDR3 length: 13; CDR3 protein: CASSDTVNYGYTF
V gene: TRBV6-5; CDR3 length: 14; CDR3 protein: CASSEDRGSYEQYF
V gene: TRBV7-2; CDR3 length: 14; CDR3 protein: CASSLQGLNEKLFF
V gene: TRBV12-3/TRBV12-4; CDR3 length: 17; CDR3 protein: CASSLSGTSGAQETQYF
V gene: TRBV11-2; CDR3 length: 15; CDR3 protein: CASSVRDRESYGYTF
V gene: TRBV12-3/TRBV12-4; CDR3 length: 14; CDR3 protein: CASSFPGRLEKLFF
V gene: TRBV4-2; CDR3 length: 19; CDR3 protein: CTSRYTGTSGRADTDMQYF
V gene: TRBV11-2; CDR3 length: 15; CDR3 protein: CARSLVAGGPHEQFF
V gene: TRBV5-4; CDR3 length: 14; CDR3 protein: CASSVDREKYGYTF